This section outlines one TCR beta chain sequence together with its context. Antigen unknown. The data were obtained in a study of T cells in Graves' hyperthyroidism and ophthalmopathy. Study outcomes and limitations: Most clonotypes expanded in thyroid above 0.001 were likewise present in blood.

TCR beta CDR3 regions were amplified from RNA transcripts. The study used the HTBI primer set for a first-round RT-PCR of the TCR CDR3. From the multiplex PCR reads, TCRdb called clonotypes with MiXCR, one entry per CDR3 protein. This sample has approximately 400,000 distinct CDR3 sequences, with 15% to 17% found just once. Researchers barred patients who had uncontrolled infection, other autoimmune disease, pregnancy or lactation. Looked up from germline, CDR1 is SGDLS and CDR2 is YYNGEE. CDR3 length: 15 residues. V lost 4 bases to trimming and J lost 6 bases; unmatched junction nucleotides: 10. The TCR originated in a woman under 30 with Graves' hyperthyroidism that later progressed to Graves' ophthalmopathy. The specimen sequenced was blood. The genes are TRBV9 and TRBJ2-1, with TRBD1 matching over 7 bases. CDR3 DNA: TGTGCCAGCAGCTATCAGGGGGTAGCTGGCAATGAGCAGTTCTTC. Protein sequence: CASSYQGVAGNEQFF.